Shown below are 22 T cell receptor beta chains from a single sample sequenced in a study of blood T cell repertoires in COVID-19. Repertoires were generated with immunoSEQ multiplex PCR, while TCRdb's copy carries only in-frame clones and drops some. The sample has 300,000 or so clones, about nine tenths seen once; the top ten hold 2.6%. The sequenced material came from PBMCs or T cells enriched from blood (not recorded which). The receptors shown here come from a man in his sixties who had recovered from COVID-19.

This chain joins TRBV4-3 and TRBJ1-1; D remains unclear. V lost 0 bases and J 1 base, leaving 6 bases between the germline ends. CDR1 is LGHNA and CDR2 is YSLEER in the germline V gene. CDR3 length: 14 residues. The CDR3 loop is CASSQDYRNTEAFF. The DNA for the CDR3 is TGCGCCAGCAGCCAAGATTATCGGAACACTGAAGCTTTCTTT.

The J gene is TRBJ2-3, the V gene TRBV29-1; D is ambiguous. The germline CDR1 and CDR2 sequences are SQVTM and ANQGSEA. The V end was cut by 8 bases, the J end by 1 base, with 4 bases between. This CDR3 spans 10 amino acids. CDR3 in DNA: TGCAGCTCCGGCACAGATACGCAGTATTTT. It specifies CSSGTDTQYF.

This clone was observed a single time. The gene calls are TRBV4-1 and TRBJ2-1; 7 positions agree with TRBD1. Germline CDR1 is MGHRA and CDR2 is YSYEKL. V trimming: 5 bases; J trimming: 8 bases; junction bases outside the gene matches: 6. This CDR3 is built from 13 residues. CDR3: CASSNRDRDEQFF. The CDR3, as DNA: TGCGCCAGCAGCAACCGGGACAGAGATGAGCAGTTCTTC.

The rearrangement links TRBV5-1 to TRBJ1-6; 8 nucleotides match TRBD1. Germline V CDR1 and CDR2: SGHRS, YFSETQ. With V trimmed by 3 bases and J by 7 bases, 6 bases remained unmatched. CDR3 length equals 15 residues. CDR3 amino acids: CASSSQGDPNSPLHF. The CDR3 region has the DNA TGCGCCAGCAGCTCACAGGGGGATCCGAATTCACCCCTCCACTTT. Full variable domain (remainder filled in from reference TRBV5-1 and TRBJ1-6): KAGVTQTPRYLIKTRGQQVTLSCSPISGHRSVSWYQQTPGQGLQFLFEYFSETQRNKGNFPGRFSGRQFSNSRSEMNVSTLELGDSALYLCASSSQGDPNSPLHFGNGTRLTVT.

The chain has TRBV7-9 and TRBJ2-1; 11 bases map to TRBD2. The CDR3 contains 17 residues. The germline gives CDR1 SEHNR, CDR2 FQNEAQ (reference sequence). The ends lost 4 bases at V and 8 bases at J; junction bases unmatched: 13. CDR3: CASSSLIAGGGGDEQFF. The CDR3 bases are TGTGCCAGCAGCTCCCTTATAGCGGGAGGGGGTGGAGATGAGCAGTTCTTC.

Only a few counts were recorded for this clone. The chain has TRBV6-1 and TRBJ2-3; 7 positions agree with TRBD2. V dropped 1 base and J dropped 3; count of bases not matched to a gene: 7. The CDR3 contains 16 residues. Germline values: CDR1 MNHNS, CDR2 SASEGT. CDR3 region: CASSEVGGSLTDTQYF. The CDR3 region has the DNA TGTGCCAGCAGTGAAGTTGGCGGGAGTTTGACAGATACGCAGTATTTT.

V is TRBV29-1 and J is TRBJ2-2; 9 bases fit TRBD2. The CDR3 totals 15 residues. Unmatched junction bases numbered 12, after V lost 7 bases and J lost 6 bases. Germline V lookup: CDR1 SQVTM, CDR2 ANQGSEA. CDR3 DNA sequence: TGCAGCGCCCTACCCGTGGGACTAGCCGCCGGGGAGCTGTTTTTT. Its protein product is CSALPVGLAAGELFF.

V is TRBV2 and J is TRBJ2-1; D is undetermined. V lost 4 bases and J 7 bases, leaving 5 bases between the germline ends. Germline loops: CDR1 SNHLY, CDR2 FYNNEI. This CDR3 spans 11 amino acids. CDR3 nucleotides: TGTGCCAGCAGTGTTCAGAATGAGCAGTTCTTC. This sequence encodes CASSVQNEQFF. Together with reference TRBV2 and TRBJ2-1, the CDR3 gives the full variable domain: EPEVTQTPSHQVTQMGQEVILRCVPISNHLYFYWYRQILGQKVEFLVSFYNNEISEKSEIFDDQFSVERPDGSNFTLKIRSTKLEDSAMYFCASSVQNEQFFGPGTRLTVL.

The rearrangement links TRBV7-9 to TRBJ1-1; TRBD1 agrees at 11 bases. The V gene's germline CDR1 is SEHNR and CDR2 FQNEAQ (reference sequence). CDR3 length: 18 residues. The V and J ends lost 3 bases and 7 bases, in that order; junction bases with no gene match: 16. The DNA for the CDR3 is TGTGCCAGCAGCTTTTTAGGAGGGACAGGGGGGGCTGTGAATGAAGCTTTCTTT. It is translated as CASSFLGGTGGAVNEAFF.

The chain combines TRBV21-1 with TRBJ2-7; the listed D gene, TRBD1, was not tested against the DNA. TRBV21-1 has pseudogene status. The CDR3 is 13 amino acids. The CDR3 reads CARITQVPYEQYF. CDR3 DNA sequence: TGTGCCAGAATTACGCAGGTTCCCTACGAGCAGTACTTC.

The V call is TRBV7-9, the J call TRBJ2-1, with 11 positions matching TRBD2. Germline V gives CDR1 SEHNR, CDR2 FQNEAQ (reference sequence). This CDR3 has 15 residues. J was trimmed by 4 bases and V by 6 bases; bases with no gene match: 5. The CDR3 reads CASRPLAGGYNEQFF. For the CDR3, the DNA is TGTGCCAGCAGGCCGCTAGCGGGAGGTTACAATGAGCAGTTCTTC. The full variable domain, rest sourced from reference TRBV7-9 and TRBJ2-1, is DTGVSQNPRHKITKRGQNVTFRCDPISEHNRLYWYRQTLGQGPEFLTYFQNEAQLEKSRLLSDRFSAERPKGSFSTLEIQRTEQGDSAMYLCASRPLAGGYNEQFFGPGTRLTVL.

This clone showed up just a few times. V usage is TRBV30 and J usage is TRBJ1-5, with 7 positions matching TRBD1. Germline lookup yields CDR1 GTSNPN and CDR2 SVGIG (reference sequence). The trim removed 1 base at V and 2 bases at J, leaving 8 bases unmatched. The CDR3 sequence is 16 residues long. DNA for the CDR3: TGTGCCTGGAGTGGGCCAGGGGGAGTTGGCAATCAGCCCCAGCATTTT. Its protein is CAWSGPGGVGNQPQHF. Complete variable domain (other parts from reference TRBV30 and TRBJ1-5): SQTIHQWPATLVQPVGSPLSLECTVEGTSNPNLYWYRQAAGRGLQLLFYSVGIGQISSEVPQNLSASRPQDRQFILSSKKLLLSDSGFYLCAWSGPGGVGNQPQHFGDGTRLSIL.

This chain connects TRBV6-5 to TRBJ2-3; D is uncertain. The germline V and J ends were trimmed by 6 bases and 0 bases, with 4 bases remaining between them. Germline CDR1 MNHEY, CDR2 SVGAGI. This CDR3 comprises 12 residues. CDR3 sequence reads: CASRTSTDTQYF. The CDR3 nucleotides are TGTGCCAGCAGAACTAGCACAGATACGCAGTATTTT.

This clone came up once. The rearrangement joins TRBV19 to TRBJ1-5; D possibly corresponds to TRBD1 (6 bases). With 4 bases removed from V and 7 bases from J, the gap between germline ends came to 20 bases. CDR1 is LNHDA, CDR2 SQIVND, per germline (reference sequence). CDR3 size: 16 residues. The CDR3 loop is CASSTYRDNKRQPQHF. DNA for the CDR3: TGTGCCAGTAGTACGTACCGGGACAACAAACGACAGCCCCAGCATTTT.

In regard to this clone: Other DNA sequences in this sample translate to the same CDR3. The chain recombines TRBV4-2 with TRBJ2-7, with unresolved D. CDR3 length: 13 residues. V gave up 0 bases and J gave up 4 bases, with 7 bases separating them. Germline V gene lookup returns CDR1 LGHNA and CDR2 YNFKEQ. The CDR3 is CASSQDISYEQYF. In DNA, the CDR3 is TGTGCCAGCAGCCAAGATATCAGTTACGAGCAGTACTTC.

V and J are TRBV5-1 and TRBJ1-1, with 8 bases matching TRBD1. Trimming took 4 bases from V and 4 from J; bases not matched to a gene: 6. This CDR3 is built from 14 residues. Germline loops: CDR1 SGHRS, CDR2 YFSETQ. The CDR3 DNA reads as TGCGCCAGCAGCCAAGGACAGGGAGGCACTGAAGCTTTCTTT. Translated: CASSQGQGGTEAFF.

The chain couples TRBV10-3 to TRBJ1-6, with D perhaps matching TRBD1 (6 bases). The CDR3 totals 17 residues. Germline V lookup: CDR1 ENHRY, CDR2 SYGVKD. Trimming cost V 5 bases and J 13 bases, with 27 bases left between them. Here the CDR3 reads CAISSGGPRQTGSPLHF. CDR3 sequence (DNA): TGTGCCATCAGTTCGGGGGGGCCCCGACAAACGGGGAGTCCCCTCCACTTT.

V usage is TRBV7-6 and J usage is TRBJ2-5, with D tentatively TRBD1 (5 bases). Trimming took 2 bases from V and 3 from J, leaving 10 bases between them. The length of the CDR3 is 14 residues. Germline CDR1 SGHVS, CDR2 FNYEAQ. The CDR3 bases are TGTGCCAGCAGCTTAAGGCTACAGGAAGAGACCCAGTACTTC. Its translation: CASSLRLQEETQYF. Full variable domain (missing parts from reference TRBV7-6 and TRBJ2-5): GAGVSQSPRYKVTKRGQDVALRCDPISGHVSLYWYRQALGQGPEFLTYFNYEAQQDKSGLPNDRFSAERPEGSISTLTIQRTEQRDSAMYRCASSLRLQEETQYFGPGTRLLVL.

V gene TRBV19 combines with J gene TRBJ2-4; tentative D call: TRBD2 (5 bases). Germline V gene data show CDR1 as LNHDA and CDR2 as SQIVND (reference sequence). CDR3 length: 12 residues. V dropped 4 bases and J dropped 9 bases, with 10 bases sitting between them. The CDR3 sequence: CASSTQEGIQYF. The CDR3, as DNA: TGTGCCAGTAGTACTCAAGAGGGCATTCAGTACTTC.

This chain uses TRBV7-9 with TRBJ1-2, with 9 bases that match TRBD1. Germline V lookup: CDR1 SEHNR, CDR2 FQNEAQ (reference sequence). The CDR3 contains 16 residues. The junction had 9 bases not matched to a gene; V was cut back by 4 bases and J by 3 bases. CDR3 amino acids: CASSSSGQGNHYGYTF. The DNA of the CDR3 is TGTGCCAGCAGCTCCTCGGGACAGGGCAACCACTATGGCTACACCTTC.

The chain carries TRBV7-2 and TRBJ1-5; 7 nucleotides agree with TRBD1. V was pared by 0 bases and J by 6 bases, with 8 bases of the junction left unmatched. The CDR3 spans 16 residues. Germline V gene sequence: CDR1 SGHTA, CDR2 FQGNSA. In nucleotides, the CDR3 is TGTGCCAGCAGCTTAGCGGGCCAGGGGGTTGCTCAGCCCCAGCATTTT. This translates into CASSLAGQGVAQPQHF. The complete variable domain, with remaining parts taken from reference TRBV7-2 and TRBJ1-5, reads GAGVSQSPSNKVTEKGKDVELRCDPISGHTALYWYRQSLGQGLEFLIYFQGNSAPDKSGLPSDRFSAERTGGSVSTLTIQRTQQEDSAVYLCASSLAGQGVAQPQHFGDGTRLSIL.

The chain has TRBV6-2 or TRBV6-3 and TRBJ1-2; TRBD1 agrees at 8 bases. The CDR3 is 15 residues long. Germline V gives CDR1 MNHEY, CDR2 SVGEGT. Trimming cost V 0 bases and J 8 bases; bases outside gene matches: 8. In DNA, the CDR3 is TGTGCCAGCAGTTACTCCCCGGGACAGGCTGGAGGCTACACCTTC. This gives the protein CASSYSPGQAGGYTF.